The T cell receptor beta chain under discussion was sequenced for a study of Ad26.COV2.S vaccination and SARS-CoV-2 variants. Regarding treatment: 15 to 20 received Ad26.COV2.S at low or high dose, single or two shots; roughly five received placebo; per-sample allocation not given. The study sampled participants on day 63 after the first vaccine or placebo injection. Clones were sequenced by immunoSEQ multiplex PCR, and TCRdb holds only the in-frame ones, with some missing. The table records around 250,000 clones, around 85% of them present only once. Looked up from germline, CDR1 is KGHSH and CDR2 is LQKENI. CDR3 length: 18 amino acids. Trimming removed 1 base at V and 2 bases at J, with 18 bases between.

This TCR derives from a person between 18 and 59 years old who received the Ad26.COV2.S COVID-19 vaccine or a placebo. Sequenced material: peripheral blood, taken in a trial of Ad26.COV2.S vaccine versus placebo. This chain links TRBV18 with TRBJ2-1, with a tentative D call TRBD2 (6 bases). CDR3 coding DNA: TGTGCCAGCTCACCACGGAGATTAGCAGGAGGGACCTACAATGAGCAGTTCTTC. The encoded protein is CASSPRRLAGGTYNEQFF.